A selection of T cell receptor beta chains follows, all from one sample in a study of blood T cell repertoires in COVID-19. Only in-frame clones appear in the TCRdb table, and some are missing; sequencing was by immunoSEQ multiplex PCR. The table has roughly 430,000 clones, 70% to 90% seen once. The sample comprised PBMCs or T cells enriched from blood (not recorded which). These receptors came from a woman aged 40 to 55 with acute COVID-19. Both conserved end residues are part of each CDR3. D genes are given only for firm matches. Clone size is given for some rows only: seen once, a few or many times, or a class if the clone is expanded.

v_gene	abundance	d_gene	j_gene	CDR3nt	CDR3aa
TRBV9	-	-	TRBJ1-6	TGTGCCAGCAGCGAGACGGGACTAAATAATTCACCCCTCCACTTT	CASSETGLNNSPLHF
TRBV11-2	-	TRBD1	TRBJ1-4	TGTGCCAGCAGCTCCACCGGGACAGGGAAGGTAAAACTGTTTTTT	CASSSTGTGKVKLFF
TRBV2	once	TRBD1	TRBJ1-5	TGTGCCACCCGCCGGGACAGGGATCAGCCCCAGCATTTT	CATRRDRDQPQHF
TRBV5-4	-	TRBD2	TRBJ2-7	TGTGCCAGCAGCTCGGGGGGCTACGAGCAGTACTTC	CASSSGGYEQYF
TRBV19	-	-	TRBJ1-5	TGTGCCAGTAGTGTCGACTACCGGGAATTTAATCAGCCCCAGCATTTT	CASSVDYREFNQPQHF
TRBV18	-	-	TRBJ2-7	TGTGCCAGCTCACCACCGGCGGGTTATGGTGACGAGCAGTACTTC	CASSPPAGYGDEQYF
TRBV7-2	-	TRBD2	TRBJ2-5	TGTGCCAGCAGCTTACTGAGCGGGGGGGCGGAAGAGACCCAGTACTTC	CASSLLSGGAEETQYF
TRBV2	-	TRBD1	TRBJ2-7	TGTGCCAGCAATAGGGGGACAGACCTTTACGAGCAGTACTTC	CASNRGTDLYEQYF
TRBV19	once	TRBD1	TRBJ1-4	TGTGCCAGTACTATAGAGATGGACAGGGAAACCACTAATGAAAAACTGTTTTTT	CASTIEMDRETTNEKLFF
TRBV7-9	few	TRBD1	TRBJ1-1	TGTGCCAGCAGCGCCCTGACAGGGGGCTACACTGAAGCTTTCTTT	CASSALTGGYTEAFF
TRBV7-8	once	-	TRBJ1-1	TGTGCCAGCAGCTTAGAAGGGGGGAACACTGAAGCTTTCTTT	CASSLEGGNTEAFF
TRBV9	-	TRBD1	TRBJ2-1	TGTGCCAGCAGCGTCCGACAGGGGCAGGCTTACAATGAGCAGTTCTTC	CASSVRQGQAYNEQFF
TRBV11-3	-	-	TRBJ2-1	TGTGCCAGCAGCTCATACGGGGGGCGGGTCAATGAGCAGTTCTTC	CASSSYGGRVNEQFF
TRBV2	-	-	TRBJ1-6	TGTGCCAGCAGTGAAAGACAGTACGGTAATTCACCCCTCCACTTT	CASSERQYGNSPLHF
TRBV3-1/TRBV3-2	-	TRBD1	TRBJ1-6	TGTGCCAGCAGCCAAGATCTGGGACAGGGCTTCTATAATTCACCCCTCCACTTT	CASSQDLGQGFYNSPLHF
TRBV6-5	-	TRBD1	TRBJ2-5	TGTGCCAGCAGTTATAGACAGGGGGTGGAGACCCAGTACTTC	CASSYRQGVETQYF
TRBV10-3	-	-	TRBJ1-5	TGTGCCATCAGTGAGACAACCGGGGGGAGCAATCAGCCCCAGCATTTT	CAISETTGGSNQPQHF
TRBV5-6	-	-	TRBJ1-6	TGTGCCAGCAGCTTGGGAAGGGGAAGCTCCTATAATTCACCCCTCCACTTT	CASSLGRGSSYNSPLHF
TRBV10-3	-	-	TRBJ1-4	TGTGCCATCAGTGGGCACGATAATGAAAAACTGTTTTTT	CAISGHDNEKLFF
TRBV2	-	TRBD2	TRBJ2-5	TGTGCCAGTGAGCTTGCCGGGGGGGCATGGGAGACCCAGTACTTC	CASELAGGAWETQYF
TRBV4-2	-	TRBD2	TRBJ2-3	TGTGCCAGCAGTCAGACTAGCGGGGCTAGCACAGATACGCAGTATTTT	CASSQTSGASTDTQYF
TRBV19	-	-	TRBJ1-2	TGTGCCAGTAGTATAGCGGACAGCAACTATGGCTACACCTTC	CASSIADSNYGYTF
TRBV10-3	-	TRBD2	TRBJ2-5	TGTGCCATCAGTGGCGGACTAGCAGAGACCCAGTACTTC	CAISGGLAETQYF
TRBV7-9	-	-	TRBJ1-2	TGTGCCAGCAGCTTACGGGGAGATAGATCCTATGGCTACACCTTC	CASSLRGDRSYGYTF
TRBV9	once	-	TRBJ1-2	TGTGCCAGCAGCGCCTACGACAGGCCTAACTATGGCTACACCTTC	CASSAYDRPNYGYTF
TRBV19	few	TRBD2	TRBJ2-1	TGTGCCAGTAGTATCCGGCTAGCGGGGGGCAGCTCCTACAATGAGCAGTTCTTC	CASSIRLAGGSSYNEQFF
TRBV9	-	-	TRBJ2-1	TGTGCCAGCAGCGTAGCGGTAGTTAATGAGCAGTTCTTC	CASSVAVVNEQFF
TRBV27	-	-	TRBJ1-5	TGTGCCAGCAGTCCCCTGGGGTCTCCAGGGCCAAATCAGCCCCAGCATTTT	CASSPLGSPGPNQPQHF
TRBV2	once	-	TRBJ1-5	TGTGCCAGCAGTGAAAAGGGCGGGGGCAATCAGCCCCAGCATTTT	CASSEKGGGNQPQHF
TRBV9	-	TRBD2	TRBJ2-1	TGTGCCAGCAGCGCGGGCGCGGGGGGGCACAATGAGCAGTTCTTC	CASSAGAGGHNEQFF
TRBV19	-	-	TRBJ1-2	TGTGCCAGTAACCCCCGGACACAGGCTCACACCTTC	CASNPRTQAHTF
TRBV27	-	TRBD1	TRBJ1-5	TGTGCCAGCAGTTTATCAGGGGGCTCCCTATATAGCAATCAGCCCCAGCATTTT	CASSLSGGSLYSNQPQHF
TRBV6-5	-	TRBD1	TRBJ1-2	TGTGCCAGCAGCGGGACAGCCCCTATAAGGGGTGGCTACACCTTC	CASSGTAPIRGGYTF
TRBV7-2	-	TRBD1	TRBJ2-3	TGTGCCAGCAGCTTAGGGACAGGGCAGGCAGATACGCAGTATTTT	CASSLGTGQADTQYF
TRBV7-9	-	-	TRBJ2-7	TGTGCCAGCAGCCAGGTCTACGAGCAGTACTTC	CASSQVYEQYF
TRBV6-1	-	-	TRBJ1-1	TGTGCCAGCAGTGAACAGAAATGGAACACTGAAGCTTTCTTT	CASSEQKWNTEAFF
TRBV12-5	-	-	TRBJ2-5	TGTGCTAGTGGTTTGGTCACAGAACAAGAGACCCAGTACTTC	CASGLVTEQETQYF
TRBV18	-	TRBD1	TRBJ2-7	TGTGCCAGCTCTCCCCCCGGGACAGTCTACGAGCAGTACTTC	CASSPPGTVYEQYF
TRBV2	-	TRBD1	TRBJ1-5	TGTGCCAGCAGTGAGCGCACAGGGGAGGATCAGCCCCAGCATTTT	CASSERTGEDQPQHF
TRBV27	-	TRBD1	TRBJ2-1	TGTGCCAGCTCGAGGGACAGCTTCAATGAGCAGTTCTTC	CASSRDSFNEQFF
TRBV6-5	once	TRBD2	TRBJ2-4	TGTGCCACAGGGCGGGGGAAAAACATTCAGTACTTC	CATGRGKNIQYF
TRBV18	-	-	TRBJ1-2	TGTGCCAGCTCACCAGGAACAGGGAAGAGCTATGGCTACACCTTC	CASSPGTGKSYGYTF
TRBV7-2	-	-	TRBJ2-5	TGTGCCAGCAGCCCCGGGAGCATCGGGAAGACCCAGTACTTC	CASSPGSIGKTQYF
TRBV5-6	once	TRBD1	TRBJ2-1	TGTGCCAGCAGCTTCGGGACAGCAAACAATGAGCAGTTCTTC	CASSFGTANNEQFF
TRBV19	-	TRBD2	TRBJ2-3	TGTGCCAGTAGTCTGACTAGCGGGGGGTATACGCAGTATTTT	CASSLTSGGYTQYF
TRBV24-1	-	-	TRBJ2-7	TGTGCCACCAGTCCAGGGAGGCTCCCCTACGAGCAGTACTTC	CATSPGRLPYEQYF
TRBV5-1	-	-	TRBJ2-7	TGCGCCAGCAGCCCGGGACACTACGAGCAGTACTTC	CASSPGHYEQYF
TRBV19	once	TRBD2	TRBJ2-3	TGTGCCAGTATGGATGGCGGCATAGCGGGGGATGGCACAGATACGCAGTATTTT	CASMDGGIAGDGTDTQYF
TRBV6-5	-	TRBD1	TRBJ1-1	TGTGCCAGCAGGCAGGGGGCGCGAACTGAAGCTTTCTTT	CASRQGARTEAFF
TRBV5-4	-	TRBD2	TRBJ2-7	TGTGCCAGCAGCTTGTTGGGCGGGGGGGCATACGAGCAGTACTTC	CASSLLGGGAYEQYF
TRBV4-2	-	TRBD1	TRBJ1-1	TGTGCCAGCAGCCAAGCACCGGGACAGGGGACTGAAGCTTTCTTT	CASSQAPGQGTEAFF
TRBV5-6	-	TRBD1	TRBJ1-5	TGTGCCAGCAGCTCAAAATTACAGGGGAATCAGCCCCAGCATTTT	CASSSKLQGNQPQHF
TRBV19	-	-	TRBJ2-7	TGTGCCAGTAGTATCCCGGGGGGCCCCTACGAGCAGTACTTC	CASSIPGGPYEQYF
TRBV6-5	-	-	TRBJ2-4	TGTGCCAGCAGTATTGAGGGCGAAAACATTCAGTACTTC	CASSIEGENIQYF
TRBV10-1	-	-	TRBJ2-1	TGCGCCAGCAGCCAAGATAGTTTAACCAATGAGCAGTTCTTC	CASSQDSLTNEQFF
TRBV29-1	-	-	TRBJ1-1	TGCAGCGTTGATTACTTAGGGGTTTACACTGAAGCTTTCTTT	CSVDYLGVYTEAFF
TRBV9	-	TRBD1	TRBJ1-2	TGTGCCAGCAGCCCAGGGGGCGATAACTATGGCTACACCTTC	CASSPGGDNYGYTF
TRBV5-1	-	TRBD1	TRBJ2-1	TGCGCCAGCAGCTTACCGGGACAGCCCCTTAGTGAGCAGTTCTTC	CASSLPGQPLSEQFF
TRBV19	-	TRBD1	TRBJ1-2	TGTGCCAGTAGTAATCGGACAGGGGGAGTAGTTGGCTACACCTTC	CASSNRTGGVVGYTF
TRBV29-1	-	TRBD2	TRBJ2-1	TGCAGCGTTGAAGACCCCGGGGGGGCATACTACAATGAGCAGTTCTTC	CSVEDPGGAYYNEQFF